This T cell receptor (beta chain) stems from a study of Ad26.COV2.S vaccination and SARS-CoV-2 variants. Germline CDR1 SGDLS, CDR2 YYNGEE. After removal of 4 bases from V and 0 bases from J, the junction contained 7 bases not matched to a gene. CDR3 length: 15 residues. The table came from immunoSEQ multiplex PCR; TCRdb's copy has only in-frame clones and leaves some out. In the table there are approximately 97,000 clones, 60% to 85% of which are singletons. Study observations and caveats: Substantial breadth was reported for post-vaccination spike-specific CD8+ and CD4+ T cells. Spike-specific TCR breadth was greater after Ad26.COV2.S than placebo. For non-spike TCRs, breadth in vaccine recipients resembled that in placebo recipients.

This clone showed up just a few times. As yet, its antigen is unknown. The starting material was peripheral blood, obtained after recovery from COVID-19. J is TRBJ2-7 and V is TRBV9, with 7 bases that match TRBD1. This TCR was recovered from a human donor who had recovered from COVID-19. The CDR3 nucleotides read TGTGCCAGCAGCATAGACAGGGACCCCTCCTACGAGCAGTACTTC. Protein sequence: CASSIDRDPSYEQYF.